This TCR beta chain was sequenced during a study of cytomegalovirus exposure and HLA in healthy donors. A multiplex PCR was run with 60 Vbeta primers and 13 Jbeta primers. Repertoires were generated with immunoSEQ multiplex PCR, while TCRdb's copy carries only in-frame clones and drops some. The table has approximately 76,000 clones, around 70% seen once. CDR3 length: 17 amino acids. Germline loops: CDR1 SNHLY, CDR2 FYNNEI. The V end lost 5 bases, the J end lost 1 base, and 17 bases lay between the germline ends. Sample: PBMCs. This sequence joins TRBV2 and TRBJ2-2; D might be TRBD2 (6 bases). This clonotype was obtained from a woman in her thirties or forties in good health and CMV-seropositive. The CDR3 nucleotides are TGTGCCAGCAGTTTCTACTCGGGCGGGATGAACACCGGGGAGCTGTTTTTT. It yields the protein CASSFYSGGMNTGELFF.